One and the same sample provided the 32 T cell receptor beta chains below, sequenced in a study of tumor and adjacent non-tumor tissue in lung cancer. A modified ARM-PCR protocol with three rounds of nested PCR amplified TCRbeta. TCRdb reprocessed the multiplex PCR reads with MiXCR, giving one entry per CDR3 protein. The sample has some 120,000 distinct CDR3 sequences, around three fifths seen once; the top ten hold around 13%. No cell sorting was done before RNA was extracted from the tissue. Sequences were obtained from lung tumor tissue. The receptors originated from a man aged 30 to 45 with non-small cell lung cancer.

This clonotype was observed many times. The CDR3 region has the DNA TGTGCCAGCAGTTACTCGAAAGGGGCCCGGGAGACCCAGTACTTC. It specifies CASSYSKGARETQYF. This chain joins TRBV6-5 and TRBJ2-5; a possible D gene is TRBD1 (5 bases). Trimming removed 0 bases from V and 5 bases from J, with 13 bases in between. The length of the CDR3 is 15 residues. The germline CDR1 and CDR2 sequences are MNHEY and SVGAGI.

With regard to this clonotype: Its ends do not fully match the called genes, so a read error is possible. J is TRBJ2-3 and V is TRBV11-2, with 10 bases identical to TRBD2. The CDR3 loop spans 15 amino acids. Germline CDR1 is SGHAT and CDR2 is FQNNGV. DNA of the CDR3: TGTACCAGCAGCATCGGACTAGCGGACACAGATACGCCGTATTTT. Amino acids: CTSSIGLADTDTPYF.

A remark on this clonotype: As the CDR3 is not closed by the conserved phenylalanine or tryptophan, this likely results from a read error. The CDR3 DNA is TGTCCCGGCAGGCGACAGAACTATGGCTACACCATC. It yields the protein CPGRRQNYGYTI. This sequence joins TRBV28 and TRBJ1-2; D is possibly TRBD1 (5 bases). Germline V CDR1 and CDR2: MDHEN, SYDVKM. The CDR3 is 12 residues long.

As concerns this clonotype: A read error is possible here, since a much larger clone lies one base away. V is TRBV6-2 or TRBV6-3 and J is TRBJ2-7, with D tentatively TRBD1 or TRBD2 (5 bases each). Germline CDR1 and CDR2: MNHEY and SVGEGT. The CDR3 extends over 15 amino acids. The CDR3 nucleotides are TGTGCCAGCAGTTACGGTGACAGTGCGGGCTACGAGCGGTACTTC. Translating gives CASSYGDSAGYERYF.

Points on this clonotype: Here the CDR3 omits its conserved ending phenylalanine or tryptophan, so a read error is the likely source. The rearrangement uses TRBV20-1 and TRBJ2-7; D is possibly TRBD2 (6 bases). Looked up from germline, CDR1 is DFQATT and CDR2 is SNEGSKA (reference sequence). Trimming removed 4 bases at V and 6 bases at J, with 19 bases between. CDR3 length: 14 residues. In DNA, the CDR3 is TGCAGTGCTATACATGGGAGGATGAATGGCGAGCAGTACTTA. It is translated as CSAIHGRMNGEQYL.

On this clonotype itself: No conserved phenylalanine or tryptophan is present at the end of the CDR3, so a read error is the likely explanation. CDR3 sequence reads: CSAGGMDQSQHS. The CDR3 region has the DNA TGCAGCGCCGGTGGGATGGATCAGTCCCAGCATTCT. The V call is TRBV29-1, the J call TRBJ1-5; D not resolved. Germline V gives CDR1 SQVTM, CDR2 ANQGSEA. The CDR3 contains 12 residues.

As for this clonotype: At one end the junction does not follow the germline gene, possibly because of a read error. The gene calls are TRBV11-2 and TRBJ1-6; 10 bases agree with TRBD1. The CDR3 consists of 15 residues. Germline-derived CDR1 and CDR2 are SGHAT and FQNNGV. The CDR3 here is CASSRGTGANSPLHF. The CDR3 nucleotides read TGTGCCAGCAGCAGGGGGACAGGGGCGAATTCACCCCTCCATTTT.

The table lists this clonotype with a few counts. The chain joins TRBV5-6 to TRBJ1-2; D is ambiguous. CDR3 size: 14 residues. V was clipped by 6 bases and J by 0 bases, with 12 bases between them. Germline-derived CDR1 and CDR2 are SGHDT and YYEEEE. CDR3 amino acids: CASTRNKSNYGYTF. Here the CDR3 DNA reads TGTGCCAGCACCCGGAACAAATCTAACTATGGCTACACCTTC.

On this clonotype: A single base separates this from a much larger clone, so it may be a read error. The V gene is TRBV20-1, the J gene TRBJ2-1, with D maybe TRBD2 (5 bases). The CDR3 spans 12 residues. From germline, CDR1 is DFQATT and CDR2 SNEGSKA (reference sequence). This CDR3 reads CSASGVYNEQCF. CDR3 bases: TGCAGTGCTAGCGGGGTGTACAATGAGCAGTGCTTC.

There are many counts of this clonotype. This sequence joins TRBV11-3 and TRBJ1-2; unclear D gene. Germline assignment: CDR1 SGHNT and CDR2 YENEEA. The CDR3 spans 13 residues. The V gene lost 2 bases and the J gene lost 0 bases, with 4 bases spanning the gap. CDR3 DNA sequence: TGTGCCAGCAGCTTAAGGGCTAACTATGGCTACACCTTC. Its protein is CASSLRANYGYTF.

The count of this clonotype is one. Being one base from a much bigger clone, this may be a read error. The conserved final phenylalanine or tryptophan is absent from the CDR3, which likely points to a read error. This CDR3 is CSAMDNYEQYY. CDR3 in DNA: TGCAGCGCAATGGACAACTACGAGCAGTACTAC. The chain carries TRBV29-1 and TRBJ2-7, with D possibly matching TRBD1 (5 bases). CDR1 and CDR2 from the germline V gene are SQVTM and ANQGSEA. The CDR3 loop spans 11 amino acids. Trimming removed 7 bases at V and 3 bases at J, with 10 bases between.

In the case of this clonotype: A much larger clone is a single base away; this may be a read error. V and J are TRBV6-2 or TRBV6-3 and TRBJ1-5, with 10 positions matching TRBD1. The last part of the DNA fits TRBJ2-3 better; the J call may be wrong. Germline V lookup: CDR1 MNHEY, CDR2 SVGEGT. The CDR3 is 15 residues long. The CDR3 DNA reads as TGTGCCAGCGGTTCAGACAGGGGGCTCAATCAGCCCCAGTATTTT. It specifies CASGSDRGLNQPQYF.

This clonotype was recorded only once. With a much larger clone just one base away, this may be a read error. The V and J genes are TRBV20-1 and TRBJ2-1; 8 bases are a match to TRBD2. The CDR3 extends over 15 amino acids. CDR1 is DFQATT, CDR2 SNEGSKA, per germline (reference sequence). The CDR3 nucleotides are TGCAGTGCTAGAAGACTAGCGAGCTCCTACAATGAGCAGTCCTTC. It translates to CSARRLASSYNEQSF.

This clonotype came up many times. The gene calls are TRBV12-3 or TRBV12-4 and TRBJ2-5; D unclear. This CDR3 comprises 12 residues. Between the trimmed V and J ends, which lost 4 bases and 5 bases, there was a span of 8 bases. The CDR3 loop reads CASSSREETQYF. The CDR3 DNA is TGTGCCAGCAGTTCAAGAGAGGAGACCCAGTACTTC.

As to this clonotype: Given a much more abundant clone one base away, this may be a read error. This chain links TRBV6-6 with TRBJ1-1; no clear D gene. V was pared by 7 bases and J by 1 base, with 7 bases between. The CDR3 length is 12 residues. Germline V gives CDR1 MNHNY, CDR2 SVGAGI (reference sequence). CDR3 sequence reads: CASIKGNTEAFF. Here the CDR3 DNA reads TGTGCCAGCATCAAGGGGAACACTGAAGCTTTCTTT.

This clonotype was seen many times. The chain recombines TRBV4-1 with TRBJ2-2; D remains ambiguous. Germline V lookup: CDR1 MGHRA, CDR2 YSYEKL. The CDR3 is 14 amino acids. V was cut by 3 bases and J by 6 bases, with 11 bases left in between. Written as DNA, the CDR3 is TGCGCCAGCAGCCACCAACCTGGGCCCGGGGAGCTGTTTTTT. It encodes CASSHQPGPGELFF.

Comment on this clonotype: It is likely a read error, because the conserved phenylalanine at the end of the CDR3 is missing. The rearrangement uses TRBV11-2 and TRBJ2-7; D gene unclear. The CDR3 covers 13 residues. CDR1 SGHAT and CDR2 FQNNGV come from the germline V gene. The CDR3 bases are TGTACCAGCAGCTTTAGTCCGTTCTACGAGCAGTACCTC. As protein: CTSSFSPFYEQYL.

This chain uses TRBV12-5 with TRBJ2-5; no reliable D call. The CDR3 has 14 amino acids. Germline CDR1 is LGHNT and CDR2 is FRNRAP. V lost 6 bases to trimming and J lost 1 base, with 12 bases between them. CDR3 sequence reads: CASGGPDIQETQYF. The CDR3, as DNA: TGTGCTAGTGGGGGCCCGGATATCCAAGAGACCCAGTACTTC.

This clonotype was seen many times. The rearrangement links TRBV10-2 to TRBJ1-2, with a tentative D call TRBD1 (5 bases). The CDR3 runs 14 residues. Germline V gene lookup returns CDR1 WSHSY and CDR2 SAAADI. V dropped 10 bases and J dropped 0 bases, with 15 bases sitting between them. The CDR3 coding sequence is TGCGCCACCTCAAGGGGTTTAGCTAACTATGGCTACACCTTC. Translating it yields CATSRGLANYGYTF.

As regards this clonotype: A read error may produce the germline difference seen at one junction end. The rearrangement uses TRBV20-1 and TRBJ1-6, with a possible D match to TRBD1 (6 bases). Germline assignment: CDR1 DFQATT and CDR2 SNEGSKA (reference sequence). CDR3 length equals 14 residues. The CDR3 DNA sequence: TGTAGTGCTAATACAGGGATCCATAATTCACCCCTCCACTTT. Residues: CSANTGIHNSPLHF.

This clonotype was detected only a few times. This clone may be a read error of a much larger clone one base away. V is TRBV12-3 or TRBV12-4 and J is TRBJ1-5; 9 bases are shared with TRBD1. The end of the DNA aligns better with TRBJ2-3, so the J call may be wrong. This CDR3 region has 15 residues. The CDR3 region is CASRRTGDYNQPQYF. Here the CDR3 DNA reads TGTGCCAGCAGGCGGACAGGGGATTACAATCAGCCCCAGTATTTT.

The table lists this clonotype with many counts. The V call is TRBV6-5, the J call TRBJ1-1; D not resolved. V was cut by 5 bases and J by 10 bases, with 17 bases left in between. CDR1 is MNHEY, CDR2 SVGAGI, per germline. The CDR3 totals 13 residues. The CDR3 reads CASSPWEGRSAFF. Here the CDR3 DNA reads TGTGCCAGCAGTCCCTGGGAGGGTCGATCAGCTTTCTTT.

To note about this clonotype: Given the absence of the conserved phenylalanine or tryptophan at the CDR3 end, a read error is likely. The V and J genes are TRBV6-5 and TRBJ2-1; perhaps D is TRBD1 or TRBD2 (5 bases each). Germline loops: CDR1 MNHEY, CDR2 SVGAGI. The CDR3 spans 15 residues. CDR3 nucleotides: TGTACCAGGAGTGCCTCCGGGGCATCCTACAATGAGCAGTTCTCC. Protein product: CTRSASGASYNEQFS.

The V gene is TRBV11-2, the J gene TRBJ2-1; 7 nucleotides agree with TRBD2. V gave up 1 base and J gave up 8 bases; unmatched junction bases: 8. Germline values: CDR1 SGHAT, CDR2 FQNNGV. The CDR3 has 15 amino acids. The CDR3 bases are TGTGCCAGCAGCTTAGTCCTAGCGGAGATTCATGAGCAGTTCTTC. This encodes CASSLVLAEIHEQFF. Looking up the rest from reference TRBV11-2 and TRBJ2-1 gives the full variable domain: EAGVAQSPRYKIIEKRQSVAFWCNPISGHATLYWYQQILGQGPKLLIQFQNNGVVDDSQLPKDRFSAERLKGVDSTLKIQPAKLEDSAVYLCASSLVLAEIHEQFFGPGTRLTVL.

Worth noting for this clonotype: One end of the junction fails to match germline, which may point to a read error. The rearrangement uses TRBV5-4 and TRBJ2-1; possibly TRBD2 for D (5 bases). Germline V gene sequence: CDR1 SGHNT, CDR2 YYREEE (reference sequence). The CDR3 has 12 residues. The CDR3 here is CASSCDYYEQFF. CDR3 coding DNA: TGTGCCAGTAGTTGTGACTACTATGAGCAGTTCTTC. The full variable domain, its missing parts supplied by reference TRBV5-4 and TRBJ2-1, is ETGVTQSPTHLIKTRGQQVTLRCSSQSGHNTVSWYQQALGQGPQFIFQYYREEENGRGNFPPRFSGLQFPNYSSELNVNALELDDSALYLCASSCDYYEQFFGPGTRLTVL.

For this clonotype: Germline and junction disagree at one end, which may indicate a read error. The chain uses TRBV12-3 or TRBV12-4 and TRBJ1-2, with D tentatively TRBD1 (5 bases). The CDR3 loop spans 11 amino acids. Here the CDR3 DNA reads TGTCCCAGCACAGAGGGGACTGGCTACACCTTC. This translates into CPSTEGTGYTF.

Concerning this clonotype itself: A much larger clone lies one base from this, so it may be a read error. The CDR3 region has the DNA TGCAGCATTGAAACCGGAGAAAACTATGGCTACACCTTC. Translating it yields CSIETGENYGYTF. V usage is TRBV29-1 and J usage is TRBJ1-2; no clear D gene. CDR3 length: 13 amino acids. Germline CDR1 reads SQVTM; CDR2 reads ANQGSEA.

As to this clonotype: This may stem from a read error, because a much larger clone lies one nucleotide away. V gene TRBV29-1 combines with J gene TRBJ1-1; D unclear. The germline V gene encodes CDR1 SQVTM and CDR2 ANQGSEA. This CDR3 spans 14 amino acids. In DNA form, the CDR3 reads TGCGGCGTTGCATCGGACCGATTTCACACTGAAGCTTTCTTT. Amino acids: CGVASDRFHTEAFF.

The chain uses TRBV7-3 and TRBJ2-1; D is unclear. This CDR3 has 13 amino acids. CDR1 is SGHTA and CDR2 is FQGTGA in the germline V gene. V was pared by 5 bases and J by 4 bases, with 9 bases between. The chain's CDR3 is CASSEYLYNEQFF. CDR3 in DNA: TGTGCCAGCAGCGAGTACCTATACAATGAGCAGTTCTTC.

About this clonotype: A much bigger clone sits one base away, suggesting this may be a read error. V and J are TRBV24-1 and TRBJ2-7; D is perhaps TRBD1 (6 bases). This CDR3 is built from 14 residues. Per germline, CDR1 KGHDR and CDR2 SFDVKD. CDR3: CTTSGRGPPYEQYF. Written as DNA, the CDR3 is TGTACCACCAGTGGCAGGGGACCTCCCTACGAGCAGTACTTC.

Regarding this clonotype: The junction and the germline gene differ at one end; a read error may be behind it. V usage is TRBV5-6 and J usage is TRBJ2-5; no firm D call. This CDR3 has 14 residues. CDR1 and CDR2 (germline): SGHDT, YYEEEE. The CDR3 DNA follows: TGTGTCAGCAGCCTGGGTTGGATCCAAGAGACCCGGTATTTC. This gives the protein CVSSLGWIQETRYF. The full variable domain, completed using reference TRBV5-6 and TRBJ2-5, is DAGVTQSPTHLIKTRGQQVTLRCSPKSGHDTVSWYQQALGQGPQFIFQYYEEEERQRGNFPDRFSGHQFPNYSSELNVNALLLGDSALYLCVSSLGWIQETRYFGPGTRLLVL.

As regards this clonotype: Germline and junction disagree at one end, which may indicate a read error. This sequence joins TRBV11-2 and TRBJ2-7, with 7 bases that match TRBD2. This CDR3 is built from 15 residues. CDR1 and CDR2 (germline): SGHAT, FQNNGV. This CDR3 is CASSLEGEGSYKQYF. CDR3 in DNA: TGTGCCAGCAGCTTAGAGGGGGAGGGCTCCTACAAGCAGTACTTC.